A selection of T cell receptor beta chains follows, all from one sample in a study of shared T cell receptors in the human thymus. Using immunoSEQ multiplex PCR, the repertoire was profiled, and TCRdb retains in-frame clones only, with some absent. There are hundreds of thousands of clones in the sample; 88% occur only once, and around 0.0099% lies in the top ten. The same data also went into a second study, on human thymus T cells.

Input material: thymocytes. These receptor sequences come from a boy less than two years old with a congenital heart defect. Both conserved end residues are part of each CDR3. Each record gives: V gene, J gene, clone size, D gene, CDR3 protein, CDR3 DNA. The D gene is left open where the match is weak. Size tells how often a clone was seen (once, few, many) or the class of an expanded clone, and some rows leave it out.

>TRBV4-1|TRBJ2-7|NA|TRBD2
CASSARLAGTSYEQYF
TGCGCCAGCAGCGCTAGACTAGCGGGGACCTCCTACGAGCAGTACTTC
>TRBV7-9|TRBJ2-3|NA|TRBD2
CASSLLAVTDTQYF
TGTGCCAGCAGCTTACTAGCGGTCACAGATACGCAGTATTTT
>TRBV10-1|TRBJ2-7|once|TRBD2
CASSGTSGSPKMNEQYF
TGCGCCAGCAGCGGGACTAGCGGGAGCCCCAAGATGAACGAGCAGTACTTC
>TRBV9|TRBJ2-1|NA|TRBD2
CASSRPGLARNEQFF
TGTGCCAGCAGCAGACCGGGACTAGCGCGCAATGAGCAGTTCTTC
>TRBV27|TRBJ2-7|NA|TRBD1
CASSPRTGRSYEQYF
TGTGCCAGCAGTCCCCGGACAGGGAGATCCTACGAGCAGTACTTC
>TRBV7-6|TRBJ2-3|NA|TRBD2
CASSLAGGGDTQYF
TGTGCCAGCAGCTTAGCTGGCGGGGGAGATACGCAGTATTTT
>TRBV5-8|TRBJ1-1|NA|TRBD1
CASSWGGQGASTEAFF
TGTGCCAGCAGCTGGGGGGGACAGGGGGCCAGCACTGAAGCTTTCTTT
>TRBV29-1|TRBJ1-5|NA|TRBD1
CSVGQGADQPQHF
TGCAGCGTTGGTCAGGGGGCCGATCAGCCCCAGCATTTT
>TRBV7-8|TRBJ1-5|NA|TRBD1
CASSPTGELSGYSNQPQHF
TGTGCCAGCAGCCCGACAGGGGAACTTTCGGGTTATAGCAATCAGCCCCAGCATTTT
>TRBV4-3|TRBJ2-2|NA|TRBD2
CASSQDPSGRGNTGELFF
TGCGCCAGCAGCCAAGACCCTAGCGGGAGGGGAAACACCGGGGAGCTGTTTTTT
>TRBV4-2|TRBJ2-1|NA|TRBD2
CASSPREGTAEQFF
TGTGCCAGCAGCCCGAGGGAGGGAACTGCTGAGCAGTTCTTC
>TRBV5-4|TRBJ1-2|NA|NA
CASSLRTGENYGYTF
TGTGCCAGCAGTCTTCGGACGGGAGAGAACTATGGCTACACCTTC
>TRBV11-2|TRBJ1-2|NA|TRBD1
CASSPGTGYGYTF
TGTGCCAGCAGCCCCGGGACAGGCTATGGCTACACCTTC
>TRBV6-1|TRBJ2-5|NA|TRBD1
CASSHGQGVAETQYF
TGTGCCAGCAGCCATGGACAGGGAGTTGCAGAGACCCAGTACTTC
>TRBV7-3|TRBJ2-1|NA|NA
CASIYGASSYNEQFF
TGTGCCAGCATTTATGGCGCTAGCTCCTACAATGAGCAGTTCTTC
>TRBV7-2|TRBJ1-3|NA|TRBD1
CASSLDPDRGSGNTIYF
TGTGCCAGCAGCTTAGATCCCGACAGGGGATCTGGAAACACCATATATTTT
>TRBV10-3|TRBJ2-3|NA|TRBD2
CAIKTSGVEDTQYF
TGTGCCATCAAGACTAGCGGGGTGGAAGATACGCAGTATTTT
>TRBV6-4|TRBJ2-1|once|TRBD2
CASSKTSGSDNEQFF
TGTGCCAGCAGTAAGACTAGCGGGAGTGACAATGAGCAGTTCTTC
>TRBV10-2|TRBJ2-5|NA|NA
CASSESGQDIETQYF
TGCGCCAGCAGTGAGTCGGGTCAGGACATCGAGACCCAGTACTTC
>TRBV7-2|TRBJ2-7|NA|TRBD1
CASSLAFTGQGYEQYF
TGTGCCAGCAGCTTAGCATTTACGGGACAGGGCTACGAGCAGTACTTC
>TRBV12-2|TRBJ2-3|NA|NA
CASRQQREGSTDTQYF
TGTGCAAGTCGCCAGCAGCGGGAGGGTAGCACAGATACGCAGTATTTT
>TRBV5-6|TRBJ2-5|NA|NA
CASSFLGHLRETQYF
TGTGCCAGCAGCTTCCTGGGACACCTACGGGAGACCCAGTACTTC
>TRBV5-1|TRBJ1-5|once|TRBD1
CASSLQGDQPQHF
TGCGCCAGCAGCTTACAGGGGGATCAGCCCCAGCATTTT
>TRBV18|TRBJ1-2|few|NA
CASSSARDKANYGYTF
TGTGCCAGCTCATCCGCTCGGGACAAAGCTAACTATGGCTACACCTTC
>TRBV7-6|TRBJ1-3|NA|TRBD1
CASSLVGTGVGNTIYF
TGTGCCAGCAGCTTAGTGGGGACAGGGGTCGGAAACACCATATATTTT
>TRBV7-8|TRBJ2-5|NA|NA
CASSQGGGPYF
TGTGCCAGCAGCCAAGGAGGGGGCCCGTACTTC
>TRBV6-5|TRBJ2-4|NA|NA
CASSYFPLGGKNIQYF
TGTGCCAGCAGTTACTTTCCTCTGGGGGGCAAAAACATTCAGTACTTC
>TRBV7-2|TRBJ1-2|NA|TRBD1
CASSPLGTGGPAYGYTF
TGTGCCAGCAGCCCCTTAGGGACAGGCGGGCCTGCTTATGGCTACACCTTC
>TRBV18|TRBJ2-7|NA|TRBD1
CASSPAGQGVEEQYF
TGTGCCAGCTCACCAGCGGGACAGGGGGTAGAAGAGCAGTACTTC
>TRBV14|TRBJ2-2|NA|TRBD1
CASSHPHPRQGALTNTGELFF
TGTGCCAGCAGCCACCCGCATCCAAGACAGGGGGCTCTGACGAACACCGGGGAGCTGTTTTTT
>TRBV7-4|TRBJ1-1|NA|TRBD1
CASSLDDRENTEAFF
TGTGCCAGCAGCTTAGATGACAGGGAGAACACTGAAGCTTTCTTT
>TRBV27|TRBJ2-7|NA|NA
CASHGGTEQYF
TGTGCCAGCCACGGGGGAACGGAGCAGTACTTC
>TRBV10-2|TRBJ2-1|NA|NA
CASSESMGWGRTKNNNEQFF
TGCGCCAGCAGTGAGTCCATGGGCTGGGGGCGTACAAAGAATAACAATGAGCAGTTCTTC
>TRBV18|TRBJ2-3|few|NA
CASSPGTIYELESTDTQYF
TGTGCCAGCTCCCCGGGGACAATATACGAATTGGAGTCTACAGATACGCAGTATTTT
>TRBV7-9|TRBJ2-7|NA|NA
CASSCRRQGSDEQYF
TGTGCCAGCAGCTGCCGAAGGCAGGGTTCTGACGAGCAGTACTTC
>TRBV4-2|TRBJ2-1|NA|TRBD2
CASSYLSGTRANNEQFF
TGTGCCAGCAGCTACCTTTCCGGGACTAGAGCAAACAATGAGCAGTTCTTC
>TRBV6-5|TRBJ2-2|NA|NA
CASSFFGTRNTGELFF
TGTGCCAGCAGTTTCTTCGGGACACGGAACACCGGGGAGCTGTTTTTT
>TRBV14|TRBJ1-2|NA|NA
CASSQDAGPNYGYTF
TGTGCCAGCAGCCAAGATGCAGGGCCTAACTATGGCTACACCTTC